Below, 10 T cell receptor beta chains from the same sample are listed, as sequenced in a study of cytomegalovirus exposure and HLA in healthy donors. Data came from immunoSEQ multiplex PCR; TCRdb stores just in-frame clones and leaves some out. The sample carries about 200,000 clones, just over 85% recorded once. The sequenced sample consisted of PBMCs. These receptors all stem from a woman between 18 and 29 years old in good health and CMV-seronegative.

The chain recombines TRBV29-1 with TRBJ2-7; 11 bases are a match to TRBD1. After removal of 6 bases from V and 6 bases from J, the junction contained 7 bases not matched to a gene. Germline values: CDR1 SQVTM, CDR2 ANQGSEA. The CDR3 sequence is 13 residues long. The CDR3 DNA reads TGCAGCGTCGGGGACAGGGGGGTAGGCGAGCAGTACTTC. Its protein is CSVGDRGVGEQYF.

In this sample, this clone turned up once. The V gene is TRBV19, the J gene TRBJ2-5; a weak D match, TRBD2 (6 bases). The CDR3 has 12 amino acids. The V end was cut by 3 bases, the J end by 6 bases, with 8 bases between. Germline values: CDR1 LNHDA, CDR2 SQIVND (reference sequence). The CDR3 sequence is CASSMAGQTQYF. The CDR3 DNA reads TGTGCCAGTAGTATGGCGGGACAGACCCAGTACTTC.

The chain combines TRBV28 with TRBJ2-7; 10 bases are a match to TRBD2. CDR3 length equals 15 residues. CDR1 and CDR2 (germline): MDHEN, SYDVKM. With 3 bases clipped from V and 5 bases from J, the junction kept 7 bases outside the gene matches. The CDR3 spells CASSFPSGSLDEQYF. The CDR3 nucleotides read TGTGCCAGCAGTTTTCCTAGCGGGAGTCTCGACGAGCAGTACTTC.

The rearrangement uses TRBV5-4 and TRBJ2-7; TRBD2 matches 16 bases. Germline values: CDR1 SGHNT, CDR2 YYREEE (reference sequence). Trimming cost V 4 bases and J 5 bases; bases outside gene matches: 9. The CDR3 runs 17 residues. The CDR3 bases are TGTGCCAGCAGCCAGGGGACTAGCGGGAGGGCTATGGACGAGCAGTACTTC. Translated, it gives CASSQGTSGRAMDEQYF.

This chain connects TRBV18 to TRBJ1-4; D might be TRBD1 (6 bases). The CDR3 consists of 14 residues. With 3 bases removed from V and 5 bases from J, the gap between germline ends came to 10 bases. Germline CDR1 is KGHSH and CDR2 is LQKENI. The CDR3 spells CASSPRTENEKLFF. In nucleotides, the CDR3 is TGTGCCAGCTCACCGAGGACAGAGAATGAAAAACTGTTTTTT.

As to this clone: Other nucleotide sequences in the sample specify the same CDR3. The chain has TRBV28 and TRBJ1-2; 9 bases are shared with TRBD1. This CDR3 spans 15 amino acids. The germline V gene has CDR1 MDHEN and CDR2 SYDVKM. V lost 6 bases, J lost 5 bases, and 10 bases stayed unmatched. CDR3: CASSSPGTGLYGYTF. The CDR3 DNA sequence: TGTGCCAGCAGCTCGCCCGGGACAGGGTTATATGGCTACACCTTC.

J is TRBJ2-7 and V is TRBV4-3; D gene unclear. The CDR3 length is 13 residues. Germline V gene lookup returns CDR1 LGHNA and CDR2 YSLEER. The germline V and J ends were trimmed by 2 bases and 3 bases, with 8 bases remaining between them. Here the CDR3 DNA reads TGCGCCAGCAGCCAATTCAGAGGCTACGAGCAGTACTTC. It yields the protein CASSQFRGYEQYF.

The rearrangement uses TRBV7-9 and TRBJ1-5; D call uncertain. Germline CDR1 reads SEHNR; CDR2 reads FQNEAQ (reference sequence). CDR3 length: 16 residues. The ends were cut back, 0 bases at V and 3 bases at J, with 12 bases in the middle. The CDR3 loop reads CASSLAFGETNQPQHF. As DNA, the CDR3 is TGTGCCAGCAGCTTAGCTTTCGGGGAAACCAATCAGCCCCAGCATTTT. Drawing the rest from reference TRBV7-9 and TRBJ1-5, the complete variable domain is DTGVSQNPRHKITKRGQNVTFRCDPISEHNRLYWYRQTLGQGPEFLTYFQNEAQLEKSRLLSDRFSAERPKGSFSTLEIQRTEQGDSAMYLCASSLAFGETNQPQHFGDGTRLSIL.

This chain uses TRBV29-1 with TRBJ1-1, with D possibly being TRBD1 (6 bases). CDR1 is SQVTM and CDR2 is ANQGSEA in the germline V gene. This CDR3 has 13 amino acids. The ends were cut back, 3 bases at V and 3 bases at J, with 11 bases in the middle. CDR3 in amino acids: CSVDSAGDTEAFF. The CDR3 coding sequence is TGCAGCGTTGATTCGGCAGGGGACACTGAAGCTTTCTTT.

The V call is TRBV7-9, the J call TRBJ2-7, with a tentative D call TRBD2 (5 bases). The germline gives CDR1 SEHNR, CDR2 FQNEAQ (reference sequence). The CDR3 loop spans 17 amino acids. V lost 3 bases to trimming and J lost 0 bases, with 18 bases between them. The DNA of the CDR3 is TGTGCCAGCAGCTTCTGGACGGGAAACTTGAGCTCCTACGAGCAGTACTTC. Translation: CASSFWTGNLSSYEQYF.